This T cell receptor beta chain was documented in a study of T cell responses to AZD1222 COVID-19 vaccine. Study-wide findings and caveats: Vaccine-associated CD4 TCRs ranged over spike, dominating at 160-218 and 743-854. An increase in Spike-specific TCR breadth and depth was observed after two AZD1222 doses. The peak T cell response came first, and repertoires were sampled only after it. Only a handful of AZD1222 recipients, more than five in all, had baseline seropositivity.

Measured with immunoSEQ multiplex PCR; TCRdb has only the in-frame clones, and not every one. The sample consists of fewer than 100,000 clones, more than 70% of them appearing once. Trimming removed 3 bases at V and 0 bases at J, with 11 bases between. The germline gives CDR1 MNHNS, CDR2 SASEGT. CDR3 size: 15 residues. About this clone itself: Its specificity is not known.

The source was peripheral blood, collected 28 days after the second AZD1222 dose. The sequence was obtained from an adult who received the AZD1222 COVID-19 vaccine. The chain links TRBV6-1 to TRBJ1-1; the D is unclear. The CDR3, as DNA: TGTGCCAGCAGTGACGGGAGAATCTTGAACACTGAAGCTTTCTTT. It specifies CASSDGRILNTEAFF.